This TCR beta chain was recovered during a study of blood T cell repertoires in COVID-19. Categorization into cohorts depended on clinical history that participants reported. Some clones are missing from TCRdb's copy, which holds only in-frame ones; the method was immunoSEQ multiplex PCR. The table includes approximately 270,000 clones, 80% to 90% detected once. CDR1 MRHNA and CDR2 SNTAGT come from the germline V gene. The CDR3 totals 13 residues. Between the trimmed V and J ends, which lost 7 bases and 3 bases, there was a span of 10 bases. The rearrangement joins TRBV6-4 to TRBJ1-5; the D is unclear. The origin of this receptor is a young woman with acute COVID-19. The sequenced sample was PBMCs or T cells enriched from blood (not recorded which). CDR3 DNA sequence: TGTGCCAGCATCTGTACATTCAATCAGCCCCAGCATTTT. As protein: CASICTFNQPQHF.